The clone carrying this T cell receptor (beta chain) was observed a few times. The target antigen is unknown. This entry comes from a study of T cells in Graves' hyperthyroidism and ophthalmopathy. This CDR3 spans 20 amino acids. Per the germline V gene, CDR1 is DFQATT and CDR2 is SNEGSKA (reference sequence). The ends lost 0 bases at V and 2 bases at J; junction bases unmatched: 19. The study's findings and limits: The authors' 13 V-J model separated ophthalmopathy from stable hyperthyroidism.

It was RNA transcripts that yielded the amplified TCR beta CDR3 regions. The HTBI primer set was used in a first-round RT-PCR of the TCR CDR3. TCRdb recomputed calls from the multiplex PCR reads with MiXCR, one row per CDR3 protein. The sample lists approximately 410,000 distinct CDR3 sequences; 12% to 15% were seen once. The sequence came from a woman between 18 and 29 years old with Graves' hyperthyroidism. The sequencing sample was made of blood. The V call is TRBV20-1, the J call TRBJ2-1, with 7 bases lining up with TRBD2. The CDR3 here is CSARDHLFLAGEGTYNEQFF. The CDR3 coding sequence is TGCAGTGCTAGAGATCACCTCTTCCTCGCGGGAGAAGGGACCTACAATGAGCAGTTCTTC.